This TCR beta chain was recovered during a study of blood T cell repertoires in COVID-19. Germline CDR1 reads KGHDR; CDR2 reads SFDVKD. The trim removed 6 bases at V and 2 bases at J, leaving 9 bases unmatched. CDR3 length: 16 amino acids. The method was immunoSEQ multiplex PCR; TCRdb's version includes in-frame clones alone and lacks a portion of them. The sample includes roughly 300,000 clones, around 85% seen only once; the top ten take 2.5%. In this sample, this clone turned up a few times. Sequencing used PBMCs or T cells enriched from blood (not recorded which). This TCR was sampled from a woman aged 50 to 60 who had recovered from COVID-19. The chain uses TRBV24-1 and TRBJ2-5, with 9 bases matching TRBD1. The CDR3 coding sequence is TGTGCCACCAGTTCCCCGGGACAGGGCGGACAAGAGACCCAGTACTTC. Translated, it gives CATSSPGQGGQETQYF.